This TCR beta chain was recovered during a study of blood T cell repertoires in COVID-19. Clones were sequenced by immunoSEQ multiplex PCR, and TCRdb holds only the in-frame ones, with some missing. Of about 210,000 clones listed, around four fifths are singletons. Trimming shortened V by 5 bases and J by 7 bases, and 15 bases separated the two germline ends. The CDR3 runs to 14 residues. Per the germline V gene, CDR1 is SEHNR and CDR2 is FQNEAQ (reference sequence). This receptor was identified in a woman aged 70-85 years with COVID-19, enrolled during active disease. The sequenced sample was peripheral blood. The chain has TRBV7-9 and TRBJ2-4, with a tentative D call TRBD2 (6 bases). This CDR3 reads CASSPTGAGNIQYF. The CDR3 nucleotides are TGTGCCAGCAGCCCAACAGGTGCGGGGAACATTCAGTACTTC.